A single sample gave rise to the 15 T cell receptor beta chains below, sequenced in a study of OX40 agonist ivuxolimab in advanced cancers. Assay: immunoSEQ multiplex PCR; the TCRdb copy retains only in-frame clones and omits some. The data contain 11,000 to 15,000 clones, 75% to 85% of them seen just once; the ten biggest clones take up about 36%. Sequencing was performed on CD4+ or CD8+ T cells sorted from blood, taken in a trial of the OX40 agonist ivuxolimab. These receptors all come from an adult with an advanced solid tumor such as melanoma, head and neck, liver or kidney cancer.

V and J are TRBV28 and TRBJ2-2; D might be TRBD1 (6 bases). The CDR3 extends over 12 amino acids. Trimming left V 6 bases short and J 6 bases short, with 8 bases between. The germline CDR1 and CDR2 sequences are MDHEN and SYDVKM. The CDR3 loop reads CASSTGSGELFF. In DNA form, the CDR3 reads TGTGCCAGCAGCACAGGGTCCGGGGAGCTGTTTTTT.

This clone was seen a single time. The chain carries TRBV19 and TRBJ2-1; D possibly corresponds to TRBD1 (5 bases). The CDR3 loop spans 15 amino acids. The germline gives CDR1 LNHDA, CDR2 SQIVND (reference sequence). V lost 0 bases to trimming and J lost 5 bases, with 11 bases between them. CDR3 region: CASSIDGTGHNEQFF. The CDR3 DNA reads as TGTGCCAGTAGTATAGATGGCACAGGCCACAATGAGCAGTTCTTC.

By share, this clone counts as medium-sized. CDR3 bases: TGTGCCAGCAGCCCGAATACAGGGTATCGGGGCTACACCTTC. This codes for CASSPNTGYRGYTF. The chain links TRBV28 to TRBJ1-2, with D perhaps matching TRBD1 (6 bases). Deletions cut 6 bases from V and 8 bases from J, with 19 bases between. CDR1 and CDR2 (germline): MDHEN, SYDVKM. CDR3 size: 14 residues.

CDR3 nucleotides: TGTGCCAGCAGCTTAAACAGGGTACCCGAGCAGTACTTC. Translating it yields CASSLNRVPEQYF. This sequence joins TRBV7-9 and TRBJ2-7, with TRBD1 as a possible D gene (6 bases). The CDR3 is made up of 13 amino acids. Trimming took off 2 bases at V and 6 bases at J, with 11 bases between the two ends. Germline V gene sequence: CDR1 SEHNR, CDR2 FQNEAQ (reference sequence).

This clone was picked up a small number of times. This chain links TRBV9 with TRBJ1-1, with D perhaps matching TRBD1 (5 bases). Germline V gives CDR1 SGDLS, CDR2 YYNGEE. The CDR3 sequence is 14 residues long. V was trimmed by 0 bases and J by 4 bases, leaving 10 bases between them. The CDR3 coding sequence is TGTGCCAGCAGCGTAGATAGGGGCGTCACTGAAGCTTTCTTT. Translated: CASSVDRGVTEAFF.

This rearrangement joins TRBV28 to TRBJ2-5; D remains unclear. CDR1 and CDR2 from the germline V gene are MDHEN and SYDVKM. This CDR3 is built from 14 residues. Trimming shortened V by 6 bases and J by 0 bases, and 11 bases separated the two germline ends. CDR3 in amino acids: CASSPDGYQETQYF. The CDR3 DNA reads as TGTGCCAGCAGCCCGGACGGATACCAAGAGACCCAGTACTTC.

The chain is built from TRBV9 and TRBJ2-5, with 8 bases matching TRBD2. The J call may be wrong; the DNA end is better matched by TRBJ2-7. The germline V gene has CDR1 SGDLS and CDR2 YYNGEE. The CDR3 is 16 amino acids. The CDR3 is CASSTAAGESPYEQYF. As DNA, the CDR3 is TGTGCCAGCAGCACCGCAGCGGGAGAATCTCCCTACGAGCAGTACTTC.

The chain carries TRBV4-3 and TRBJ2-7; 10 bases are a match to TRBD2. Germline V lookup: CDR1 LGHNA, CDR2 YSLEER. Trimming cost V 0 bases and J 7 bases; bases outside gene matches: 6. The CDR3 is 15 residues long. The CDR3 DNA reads TGCGCCAGCAGCCAAGATTGGCTAGCGGGGGTGGAGCAGTACTTC. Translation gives CASSQDWLAGVEQYF.

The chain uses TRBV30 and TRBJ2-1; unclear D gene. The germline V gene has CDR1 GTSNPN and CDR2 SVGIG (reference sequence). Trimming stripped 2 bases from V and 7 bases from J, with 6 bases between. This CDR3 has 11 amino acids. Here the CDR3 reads CAWSMSNEQFF. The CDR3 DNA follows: TGTGCCTGGAGTATGAGTAATGAGCAGTTCTTC.

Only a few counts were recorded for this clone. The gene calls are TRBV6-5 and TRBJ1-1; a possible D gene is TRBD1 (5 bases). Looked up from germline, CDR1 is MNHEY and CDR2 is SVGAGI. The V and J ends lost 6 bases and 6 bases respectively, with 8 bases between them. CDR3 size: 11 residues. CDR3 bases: TGTGCCAGCAGAAGGGGAGCTGAAGCTTTCTTT. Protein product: CASRRGAEAFF.

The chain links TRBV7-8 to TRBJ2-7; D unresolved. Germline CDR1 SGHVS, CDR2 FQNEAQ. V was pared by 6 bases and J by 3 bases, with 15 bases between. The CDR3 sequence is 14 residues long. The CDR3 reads CASSKGQEYYEQYF. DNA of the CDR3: TGTGCCAGCAGTAAAGGGCAGGAATACTACGAGCAGTACTTC.

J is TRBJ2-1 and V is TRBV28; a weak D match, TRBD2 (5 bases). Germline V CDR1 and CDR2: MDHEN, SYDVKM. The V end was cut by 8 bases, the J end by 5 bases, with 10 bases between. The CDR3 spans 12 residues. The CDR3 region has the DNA TGTGCCAGCGCCCTAGCTAACAATGAGCAGTTCTTC. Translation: CASALANNEQFF.

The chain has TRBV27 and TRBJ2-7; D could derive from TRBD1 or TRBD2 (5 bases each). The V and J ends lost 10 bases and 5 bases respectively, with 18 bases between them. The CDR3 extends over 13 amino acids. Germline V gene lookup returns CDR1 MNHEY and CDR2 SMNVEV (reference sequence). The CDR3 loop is CATSPGGDDEQYF. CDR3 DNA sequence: TGTGCCACCTCCCCTGGGGGAGATGACGAGCAGTACTTC.

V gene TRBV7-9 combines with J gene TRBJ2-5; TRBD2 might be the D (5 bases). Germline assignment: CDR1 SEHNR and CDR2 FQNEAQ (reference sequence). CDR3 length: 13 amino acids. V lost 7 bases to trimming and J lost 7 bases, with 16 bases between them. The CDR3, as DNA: TGTGCCAGCACCTTCCGGGATCCGGGGACCCAGTACTTC. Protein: CASTFRDPGTQYF.

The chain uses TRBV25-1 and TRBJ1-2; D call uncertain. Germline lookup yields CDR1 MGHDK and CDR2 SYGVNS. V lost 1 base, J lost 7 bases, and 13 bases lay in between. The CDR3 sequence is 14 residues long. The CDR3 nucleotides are TGTGCCAGCAGTGAATCTGCCCTCTACGGTGGCTACACCTTC. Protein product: CASSESALYGGYTF.